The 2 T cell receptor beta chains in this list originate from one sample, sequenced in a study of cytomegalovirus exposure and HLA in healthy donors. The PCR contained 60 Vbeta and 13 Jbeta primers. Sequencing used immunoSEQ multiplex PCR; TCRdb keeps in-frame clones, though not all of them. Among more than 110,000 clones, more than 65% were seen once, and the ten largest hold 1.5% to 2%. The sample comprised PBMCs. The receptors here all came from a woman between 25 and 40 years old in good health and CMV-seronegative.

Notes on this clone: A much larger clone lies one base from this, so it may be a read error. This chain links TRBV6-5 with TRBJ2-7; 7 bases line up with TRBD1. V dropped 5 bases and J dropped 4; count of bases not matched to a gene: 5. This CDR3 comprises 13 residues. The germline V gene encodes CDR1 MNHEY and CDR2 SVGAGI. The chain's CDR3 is CASSETGWYEQYF. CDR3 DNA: TGTGCCAGCAGTGAGACAGGGTGGTACGAGCAGTACTTC.

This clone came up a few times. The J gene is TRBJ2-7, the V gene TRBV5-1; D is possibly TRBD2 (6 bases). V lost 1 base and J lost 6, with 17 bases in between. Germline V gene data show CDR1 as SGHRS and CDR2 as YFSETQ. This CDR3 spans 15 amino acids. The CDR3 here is CASSLYAGPAGEQYF. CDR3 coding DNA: TGCGCCAGCAGCTTGTATGCCGGGCCAGCGGGCGAGCAGTACTTC.